This TCR beta chain was captured in a study of shared clonotypes between healthy human individuals. CD45RO+ cells joined CCR7-negative CD45RA+ TemRA cells to form CD8 memory. Generated by immunoSEQ multiplex PCR, the TCRdb table keeps only in-frame clones and is missing some. The sample consists of 98,000 or so clones, approximately 70% of them appearing once. J was trimmed by 4 bases and V by 4 bases; bases with no gene match: 12. In germline, CDR1 is MDHEN, CDR2 SYDVKM. This CDR3 spans 17 amino acids. The sequence came from a woman between 25 and 40 years old in good health. The sample comprised memory CD8+ T cells sorted from blood. The subset: CD45RO+ cells pooled with CCR7-negative TemRA cells. V gene TRBV28 combines with J gene TRBJ2-1; the match to TRBD2 covers 8 bases. CDR3 region: CASSSPGIAGSYNEQFF. CDR3 DNA: TGTGCCAGCAGTTCCCCCGGCATAGCGGGATCTTACAATGAGCAGTTCTTC.